This entry concerns a single T cell receptor (beta chain). What it recognizes is unknown. This sample is part of a study of T-cell memory formation after mild COVID-19. TCR alpha and TCR beta cDNA libraries carrying sample barcodes and UMIs were produced by 5'RACE using constant-segment primers. Via MiXCR, TCRdb re-called the 5' RACE reads, giving one row per CDR3 protein. The table has under 70,000 distinct CDR3 sequences, 9.3% seen once. V shed 3 bases and J shed 9 bases, with 19 bases lying between them. Per germline, CDR1 SGHRS and CDR2 YFSETQ. The length of the CDR3 is 15 residues. Study outcomes and limitations: SARS-CoV-2 specificity of second-wave clones peaking day 37 was unconfirmed. Among clones contracting day 15 to 85, CD4/CD8 was balanced, whereas later expanders leaned CD4+.

Sequencing was performed on PBMCs or a T cell subset sorted from them (not recorded which). J is TRBJ1-5 and V is TRBV5-1; D might be TRBD1 (5 bases). The source is a man in his late teens or twenties who had mild COVID-19 (a few samples of this study predate the infection). Cell type and time point are not known. In DNA form, the CDR3 reads TGCGCCAGCAGCTCCGGAGACAGTACTGCGATGCCCCAGCATTTT. Its translation is CASSSGDSTAMPQHF.